The sequence of this T cell receptor (beta chain) was determined in a study of blood T cell repertoires in COVID-19. Looking at the study overall: Acute-phase and convalescent COVID-19 samples originated in the United States, Italy and Spain. PBMCs, B-cell-depleted T cells, or T cells were the source of the cDNA or gDNA that made up the material.

Produced via immunoSEQ multiplex PCR; TCRdb's table is partial and in-frame only. The sample consists of 170,000 or so clones, about 88% of them appearing once. The CDR3 runs 14 residues. Germline V gene lookup returns CDR1 MNHEY and CDR2 SMNVEV (reference sequence). Trimming pared 6 bases from V and 5 bases from J, leaving 14 bases between. The TCR sequence derives from a woman under 30 who had recovered from COVID-19. The chain recombines TRBV27 with TRBJ2-1, with D possibly TRBD1 on 6 matching bases. The specimen was PBMCs or T cells enriched from blood (not recorded which). The DNA for the CDR3 is TGTGCCAGCAGACAGGGAATTGTCCACAATGAGCAGTTCTTC. Translated, it gives CASRQGIVHNEQFF.